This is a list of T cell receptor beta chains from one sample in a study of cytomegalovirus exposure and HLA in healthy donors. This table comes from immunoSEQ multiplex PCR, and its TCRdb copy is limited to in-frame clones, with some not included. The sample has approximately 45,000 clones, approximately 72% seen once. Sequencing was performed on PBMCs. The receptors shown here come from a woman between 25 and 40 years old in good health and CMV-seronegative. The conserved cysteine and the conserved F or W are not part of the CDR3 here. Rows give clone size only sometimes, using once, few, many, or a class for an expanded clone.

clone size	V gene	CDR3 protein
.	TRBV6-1	ASSRQSNQPQH
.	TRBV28	ASSLNRGQAF
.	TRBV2	ASSEARLAGQETQY
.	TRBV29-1	SVEKQGPSYEQY
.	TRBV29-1	SVTTGSYEQY
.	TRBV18	ASSPGSGFTEQF
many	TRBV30	AWREGTNYNEQF
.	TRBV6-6	ASSYPGTVYGYT
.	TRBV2	ASSPARGRTYEQY
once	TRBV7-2	ASSRGTGWEKLF
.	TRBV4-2	ASSQEEASTDTQY
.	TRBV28	ASRGAADTQY
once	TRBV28	ASVEGYGQPQH
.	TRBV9	ASNRDRGQETQY
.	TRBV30	AWSVGMKATGELF
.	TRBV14	ASSLRPGQGAPEQF
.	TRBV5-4	ASQTPGDPTGELF
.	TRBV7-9	ASSPMGQENQPQH
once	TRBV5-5	ASSLGAYEQY
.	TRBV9	ASSVPGGPSTGELF
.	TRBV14	ASSQDLGASTEAF
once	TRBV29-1	SVAPTGQETQY
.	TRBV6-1	ASSEMNYQETQY
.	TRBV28	ASNTGYNQPQH
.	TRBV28	ASGSPQENTEAF
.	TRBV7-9	ASSLRGGETQY
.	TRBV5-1	ASSLTGTGYEQY
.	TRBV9	ASSVRGQGAGETQY
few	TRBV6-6	ASSLRSAYEQY
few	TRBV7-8	ASSLGTSGGASGEQY
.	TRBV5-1	ASTPSSGGGANEQF
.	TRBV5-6	ASSLGQGLDNSPLH
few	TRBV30	AWSVSGMGNQPQH
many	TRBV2	ASGNRGTEAF
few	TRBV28	ASRYSGIGEQF
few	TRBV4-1	ASSQVDMGFAFNEQF
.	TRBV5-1	ASSSGTGFSNEQF
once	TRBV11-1	ASSSSGSAYEQF
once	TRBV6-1	ASREEGGTEAF
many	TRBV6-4	ASRMTGYMNTEAF
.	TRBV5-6	ASSFSSGRAHEQY
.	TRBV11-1	ASSLAWTNDYEQY
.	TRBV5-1	ASSLGTGGADTQY
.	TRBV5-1	ASSTRQGGYTQY
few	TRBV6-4	ASSPDEGSYNEQF
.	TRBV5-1	ASSLVPGPTAETQY
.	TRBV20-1	SVQEQY
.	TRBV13	ASSSVSSQETQY
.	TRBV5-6	ASSLGGLAGGKRETQY
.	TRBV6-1	ASSGSLAGGVEQY
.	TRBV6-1	ASSDDRDQPQH
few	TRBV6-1	ASREGPSTYEQY
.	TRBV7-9	ASSLKSWTDTDTQY
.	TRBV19	ASSAGLAGGGAKNIQY
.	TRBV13	ASSLAYRSSYNEQF
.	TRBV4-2	ASRPDRGNQPQH
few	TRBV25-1	ASAGTGLNEQF
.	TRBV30	AWSGAGGWNQPQH
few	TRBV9	ASSVDQGPYEQY